Shown below are 3 T cell receptor beta chains from a single sample sequenced in a study of blood T cell repertoires in COVID-19. Here immunoSEQ multiplex PCR was the method, and the copy in TCRdb shows in-frame clones only, minus some. Found here are 250,000 to 350,000 clones, roughly 88% of them singletons; the top ten hold 2.5% to 3.5%. Sequencing used peripheral blood. The origin of the receptors is a woman between 25 and 40 years old with active or convalescent COVID-19.

The chain joins TRBV5-4 to TRBJ2-3; 9 positions match TRBD1. CDR3 length: 14 residues. Germline V lookup: CDR1 SGHNT, CDR2 YYREEE (reference sequence). V lost 4 bases and J lost 6; bases outside the gene matches: 6. The CDR3 DNA is TGTGCCAGCAGCGCGCCGGACAGGGGCGATACGCAGTATTTT. Protein sequence: CASSAPDRGDTQYF.

This clone showed up just once. This chain connects TRBV6-5 to TRBJ1-5, with TRBD1 matching 9 bases. CDR1 is MNHEY and CDR2 is SVGAGI in the germline V gene. The CDR3 sequence is 14 residues long. Trimming at V came to 4 bases and at J to 9 bases, leaving 7 bases not matched to a gene. Here the CDR3 DNA reads TGTGCCAGCAGTTTAAACAGGGGGCAGGGGCCCCAGCATTTT. Translated, it gives CASSLNRGQGPQHF.

The chain couples TRBV11-2 to TRBJ2-5, with TRBD2 matching 11 bases. Germline V lookup: CDR1 SGHAT, CDR2 FQNNGV. Trimming at V came to 2 bases and at J to 2 bases, leaving 7 bases not matched to a gene. The CDR3 is 17 amino acids. The DNA for the CDR3 is TGTGCCAGCAGCTTATATTGGCTAGCGGGGGGTCAAGAGACCCAGTACTTC. This gives the protein CASSLYWLAGGQETQYF.